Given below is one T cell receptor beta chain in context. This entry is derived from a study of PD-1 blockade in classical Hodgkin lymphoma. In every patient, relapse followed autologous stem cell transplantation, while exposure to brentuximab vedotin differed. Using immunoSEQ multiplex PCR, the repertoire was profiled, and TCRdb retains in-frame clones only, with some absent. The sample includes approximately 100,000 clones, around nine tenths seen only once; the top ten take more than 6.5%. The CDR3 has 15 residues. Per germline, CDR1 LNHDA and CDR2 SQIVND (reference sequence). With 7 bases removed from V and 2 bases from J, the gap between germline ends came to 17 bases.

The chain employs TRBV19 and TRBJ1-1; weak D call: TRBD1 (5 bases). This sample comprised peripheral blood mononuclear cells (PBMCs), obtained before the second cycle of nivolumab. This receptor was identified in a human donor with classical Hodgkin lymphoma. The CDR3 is CASNPGGGLNTEAFF. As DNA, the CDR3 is TGTGCCAGTAACCCCGGGGGGGGTCTAAACACTGAAGCTTTCTTT.